This T cell receptor beta chain was observed in a study of CD8+ T cells in alopecia areata (dated by TCRdb to the late 2010s). About the investigation overall: Treated patients were enrolled in an open-label pilot trial of oral tofacitinib at 5 to 10 mg twice daily for moderate-to-severe alopecia areata. Patients received tofacitinib for 6 to 18 months and were then followed off drug for 6 months to check for delayed response and recurrence. Disease severity in treated patients was measured with the SALT score, which quantifies the percentage of affected scalp surface area. High-throughput TCRbeta sequencing was used to examine T cell clonal expansion in alopecia areata in both the C3H/HeJ mouse model and human patients. Scalp tissue and sorted CD4+ and CD8+ peripheral blood T cells from patchy and totalis/universalis alopecia areata patients and from healthy controls were covered by human TCRbeta sequencing. Tofacitinib-treated patients had biopsies at baseline and at 4 and 24 weeks of treatment, with a later scalp biopsy in several patients. Clonality in the scalp was compared among normal scalp (n=4), patchy alopecia areata scalp (n=8), and alopecia totalis/universalis scalp (n=8). The RNA source kit depended on sample type: the PAXgene miRNA kit for fixed scalp, the miRNeasy kit for PBMCs, and the RNeasy kit for mouse skin. TCRbeta CDR3 regions were amplified by immunoSEQ multiplex PCR with 35 Vbeta forward and 13 Jbeta reverse primers. General conclusions and limits of the study: Compared with mice, TCR sequences shared between patients were less clear, possibly partly because of HLA diversity across the patient population. Compared with normal scalp, lesional scalp, particularly in alopecia totalis/universalis, had higher clonality and more expanded CD8+ clones, which suggests antigenic drive. Because the treated cohort was small and had only one nonresponder, larger studies are needed to examine links between baseline CD8+ expansion and response. During tofacitinib treatment, many expanded lesional clones remained in scalp and blood, and this persistence may partly explain relapse after treatment is stopped. With tofacitinib, both scalp clonality and the number of expanded CD8+ clones among the top 100 scalp clones went down significantly. Resident alphabeta T cells in normal human skin are also sequenced, complicating scalp TCR repertoire analysis, unlike mouse skin dominated by gammadelta T cells.

V is reduced by 3 bases and J by 7 bases, leaving a spacing of 11 bases between them. CDR1 SGDLS and CDR2 YYNGEE were looked up in the germline V gene. The CDR3 goes from the cysteine to the phenylalanine over 13 residues. CDR3 DNA only is kept here, 39 bases in frame from base 1. Comments on this clone: Its antigen target is currently unknown. No per-base quality is available; no much larger clone lies one base away.

Sample treatment or condition, as interpreted from the label and publication: oral pan-JAK inhibitor, 5-10 mg twice daily. Lesional scalp punch biopsies and peripheral blood were collected from alopecia areata patients. After PBMCs were isolated by density centrifugation and stained for CD3, CD4 and CD8, a FACSAria was used to sort CD4+ and CD8+ T cells. Receptor amplification or capture employed the immunoSEQ multiplex PCR assay. RNA was extracted from all samples and reverse transcribed into cDNA, which served as template for TCR sequencing. SuperScript III was used for first-strand cDNA synthesis, primed with a 2:1 mix of oligo-dT and random hexamers. A synthetic immune receptor repertoire was used to gauge amplification bias, and whatever bias remained was removed computationally. As for the authors' bioinformatics: After raw reads were preprocessed to remove errors, the CDR3 was defined following IMGT conventions as running from the conserved cysteine to phenylalanine. Clonality was computed by normalizing Shannon entropy by log2 of the number of productive unique TCRs and subtracting the result from 1. Whether each scalp clone was CD4 or CD8 was inferred by checking scalp TCRbeta sequences against the CD4 and CD8 repertoires from sorted blood. Drawn from immuneACCESS, this table holds only the in-frame rearrangements with V and J called that TCRdb kept. Clones are partly lost; checked studies trace under half to an unresolved V gene and leave the rest unexplained. The D gene and trimming were derived from the DNA, and the V and J assignments and clone size from that table. For this sample there are about 210,000 clones; less than 45% appear just once. Around 2.8% of the sample goes to the ten largest clones.

The V and J genes are TRBV9 and TRBJ1-5; perhaps TRBD1 is the D gene, with 6 bases matching. Sequenced material: CD4+ T cells sorted from blood, taken between weeks 36 and 40, from a patient treated with tofacitinib. The TCR was taken from a human donor with alopecia areata. The DNA is TGTGCCAGCAGCGCCACAGGGCAGCAGCCCCAGCATTTT. This is translated as CASSATGQQPQHF.